The clone carrying this T cell receptor beta chain was detected a few times. Its antigen is not known. Repertoires were generated with immunoSEQ multiplex PCR, while TCRdb's copy carries only in-frame clones and drops some. The sample carries approximately 60,000 clones, about 81% recorded once. The sort gate was single viable CD3+CD4+CD8-CD45RO+ cells for memory CD4+ T cells. Total CD4+ T cells were enriched by CD4 positive selection. Germline CDR1 ENHRY, CDR2 SYGVKD. The CDR3 is 16 residues long. Unmatched junction bases numbered 6, after V lost 2 bases and J lost 2 bases. The entry originates in a study of memory CD4+ T cells and cytomegalovirus serostatus. General observations from the study: Suggested: most of the CMV-linked TCR signature lies in CD4+ memory cells. CD4+ memory repertoires contained about 40% of the 164 reported CMV TCRbeta sequences.

This TCR derives from an adult in good health and CMV-seronegative. The chain recombines TRBV10-3 with TRBJ2-1, with 7 bases lining up with TRBD2. The sample was memory CD4+ T cells from blood. CDR3 sequence (DNA): TGTGCCATCAGTGAGGTAGGGAGGGCGGCCTACAATGAGCAGTTCTTC. Its protein is CAISEVGRAAYNEQFF.